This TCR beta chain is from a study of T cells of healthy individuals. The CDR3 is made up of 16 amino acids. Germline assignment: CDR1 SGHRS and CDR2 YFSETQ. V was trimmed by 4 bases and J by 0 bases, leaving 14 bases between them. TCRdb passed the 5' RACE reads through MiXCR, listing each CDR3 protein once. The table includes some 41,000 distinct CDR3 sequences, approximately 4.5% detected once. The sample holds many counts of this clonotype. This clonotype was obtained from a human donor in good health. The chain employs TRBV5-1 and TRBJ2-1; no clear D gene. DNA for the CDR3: TGCGCCAGCAGCGCCTCCTCCTTGAGCTCCTACAATGAGCAGTTCTTC. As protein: CASSASSLSSYNEQFF. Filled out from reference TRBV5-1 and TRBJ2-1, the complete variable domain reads KAGVTQTPRYLIKTRGQQVTLSCSPISGHRSVSWYQQTPGQGLQFLFEYFSETQRNKGNFPGRFSGRQFSNSRSEMNVSTLELGDSALYLCASSASSLSSYNEQFFGPGTRLTVL.